Following are 13 T cell receptor beta chains from one sample sequenced in a study of early T cells in non-severe SARS-CoV-2 infection. One entry per CDR3 protein, called by TCRdb with MiXCR from the 5' RACE reads. Here the sample spans approximately 70,000 distinct CDR3 sequences, 10% being singletons. The input for sequencing was whole blood, taken at baseline. The receptors were gathered from an adult who was a healthcare worker with PCR-confirmed SARS-CoV-2 infection or an uninfected control (not recorded which).

This clonotype appeared a few times. The chain recombines TRBV30 with TRBJ1-2; D is ambiguous. The germline gives CDR1 GTSNPN, CDR2 SVGIG (reference sequence). This CDR3 comprises 11 residues. The V and J ends lost 7 bases and 7 bases respectively, with 13 bases between them. The chain's CDR3 is CASIEVLGYTF. In nucleotides, the CDR3 is TGTGCCTCCATCGAGGTCCTTGGCTACACCTTC.

This clonotype was seen once. The gene calls are TRBV12-3 or TRBV12-4 and TRBJ2-2; no reliable D call. Trimming pared 8 bases from V and 5 bases from J, leaving 18 bases between. This CDR3 region has 15 residues. As DNA, the CDR3 is TGTGCCAGCGGAAGCCTTGTTCGTGTTACCGGGGAGCTGTTTTTT. Translating gives CASGSLVRVTGELFF.

This clonotype was seen ten or more times. The V gene is TRBV6-6, the J gene TRBJ2-5; D may be TRBD2 (8 bases). Trimming stripped 5 bases from V and 2 bases from J, with 12 bases between. CDR1 and CDR2 (germline): MNHNY, SVGAGI (reference sequence). There are 14 residues in the CDR3. This CDR3 reads CASSRGGQQETQYF. The CDR3 coding sequence is TGTGCCAGCAGTCGGGGGGGACAGCAAGAGACCCAGTACTTC.

The rearrangement uses TRBV7-8 and TRBJ2-2, with D possibly matching TRBD2 (5 bases). Trimming cost V 5 bases and J 0 bases, with 13 bases left between them. CDR3 length: 16 amino acids. Germline V CDR1 and CDR2: SGHVS, FQNEAQ. The CDR3 loop reads CASSISGLPNTGELFF. The CDR3 nucleotides read TGTGCCAGCAGCATAAGCGGACTGCCGAACACCGGGGAGCTGTTTTTT.

The chain is built from TRBV28 and TRBJ2-1, with 15 nucleotides matching TRBD2. Germline V gene sequence: CDR1 MDHEN, CDR2 SYDVKM. Trimming took 5 bases from V and 10 from J; bases not matched to a gene: 12. The CDR3 contains 17 residues. CDR3 DNA: TGTGCCAGCAGTCGGGAACTAAGGACTAGCGGGAGGGGGGAGCAGTTCTTC. The encoded protein is CASSRELRTSGRGEQFF. The complete variable domain, with remaining parts taken from reference TRBV28 and TRBJ2-1, reads DVKVTQSSRYLVKRTGEKVFLECVQDMDHENMFWYRQDPGLGLRLIYFSYDVKMKEKGDIPEGYSVSREKKERFSLILESASTNQTSMYLCASSRELRTSGRGEQFFGPGTRLTVL.

The chain joins TRBV4-2 to TRBJ2-6; the D gene could be TRBD1 or TRBD2 (7 bases each). Looked up from germline, CDR1 is LGHNA and CDR2 is YNFKEQ. The CDR3 length is 17 residues. With 0 bases removed from V and 0 bases from J, the gap between germline ends came to 9 bases. CDR3 in amino acids: CASSQDRGGSGANVLTF. CDR3 nucleotides: TGTGCCAGCAGCCAAGACAGGGGGGGCTCTGGGGCCAACGTCCTGACTTTC.

DNA for the CDR3: TGTGCCAGCAGCAGGACTAGCGTGGCAGATACGCAGTATTTT. Translating gives CASSRTSVADTQYF. This sequence joins TRBV9 and TRBJ2-3; 9 nucleotides align to TRBD2. The CDR3 runs 14 residues. Germline CDR1 SGDLS, CDR2 YYNGEE. With V trimmed by 4 bases and J by 4 bases, 4 bases remained unmatched.

The V and J genes are TRBV6-2 or TRBV6-3 and TRBJ1-5; no firm D call. The CDR3 runs 13 residues. CDR1 is MNHEY, CDR2 SVGEGT, per germline. Trimming took off 11 bases at V and 5 bases at J, with 16 bases between the two ends. The DNA for the CDR3 is TGTGCCTCTTGGGCCAAGGGCTATCAGCCCCAGCATTTT. Translating it yields CASWAKGYQPQHF.

The chain joins TRBV7-6 to TRBJ2-3; 7 positions agree with TRBD2. Trimming took 1 base from V and 0 from J; bases not matched to a gene: 1. The CDR3 is made up of 15 amino acids. Germline CDR1 and CDR2: SGHVS and FNYEAQ. CDR3 bases: TGTGCCAGCAGCTTAGGTAGCGGGAGCACAGATACGCAGTATTTT. Translation: CASSLGSGSTDTQYF.

This chain links TRBV6-5 with TRBJ2-7, with D tentatively TRBD2 (6 bases). The CDR3 is 13 amino acids. Germline V gene data show CDR1 as MNHEY and CDR2 as SVGAGI. The CDR3 nucleotides are TGTATCACTTGGGGCGGGGACTCCTACGAGCAGTACTTC. Residues: CITWGGDSYEQYF.

This clonotype was counted ten times or more. The V call is TRBV4-3, the J call TRBJ2-3; TRBD2 might be the D (6 bases). This CDR3 region has 16 residues. Germline CDR1 is LGHNA and CDR2 is YSLEER. The V and J ends lost 4 bases and 3 bases respectively, with 17 bases between them. CDR3 coding DNA: TGCGCCAGCAGCCTAGGAGGGAGTAGCGAGACAGATACGCAGTATTTT. This encodes CASSLGGSSETDTQYF.

This clonotype was seen only a few times. The chain combines TRBV5-4 with TRBJ1-2, with D possibly TRBD1 on 6 matching bases. Trimming took 4 bases from V and 4 from J, leaving 14 bases between them. The CDR3 is 14 residues long. Germline CDR1 and CDR2: SGHNT and YYREEE (reference sequence). CDR3 residues: CASSPNRATYGYTF. The CDR3 coding sequence is TGTGCCAGCAGCCCTAACAGGGCTACCTATGGCTACACCTTC.

The V and J genes are TRBV11-2 and TRBJ2-7; 12 bases are a match to TRBD2. V lost 4 bases, J lost 6 bases, and 1 base stayed unmatched. Germline CDR1 reads SGHAT; CDR2 reads FQNNGV. CDR3 length equals 13 residues. This CDR3 is CASSSGLAGEQYF. In DNA form, the CDR3 reads TGTGCCAGCAGCTCGGGACTAGCGGGCGAGCAGTACTTC. Full variable domain (outside the CDR3, taken from reference TRBV11-2 and TRBJ2-7): EAGVAQSPRYKIIEKRQSVAFWCNPISGHATLYWYQQILGQGPKLLIQFQNNGVVDDSQLPKDRFSAERLKGVDSTLKIQPAKLEDSAVYLCASSSGLAGEQYFGPGTRLTVT.